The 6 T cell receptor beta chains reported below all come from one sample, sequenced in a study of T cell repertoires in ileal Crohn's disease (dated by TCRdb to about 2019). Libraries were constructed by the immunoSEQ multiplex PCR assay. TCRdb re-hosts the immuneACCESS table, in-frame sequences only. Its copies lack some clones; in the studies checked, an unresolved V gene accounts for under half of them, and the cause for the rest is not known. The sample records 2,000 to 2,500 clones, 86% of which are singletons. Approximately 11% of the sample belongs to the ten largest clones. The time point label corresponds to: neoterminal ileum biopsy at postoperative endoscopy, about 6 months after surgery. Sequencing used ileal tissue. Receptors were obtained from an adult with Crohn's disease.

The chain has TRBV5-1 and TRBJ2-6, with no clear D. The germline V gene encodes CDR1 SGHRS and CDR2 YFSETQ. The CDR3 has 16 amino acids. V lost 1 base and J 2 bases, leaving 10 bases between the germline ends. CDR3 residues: CASSLTGVAGANVLTF. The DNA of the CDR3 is TGCGCCAGCAGCTTGACGGGTGTGGCTGGGGCCAACGTCCTGACTTTC.

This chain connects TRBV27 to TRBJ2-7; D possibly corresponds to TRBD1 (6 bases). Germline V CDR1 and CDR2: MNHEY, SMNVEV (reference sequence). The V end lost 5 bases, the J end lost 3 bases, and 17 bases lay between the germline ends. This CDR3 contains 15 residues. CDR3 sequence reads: CASSRPGTSFYEQYF. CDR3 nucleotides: TGTGCCAGCAGTCGTCCCGGGACATCCTTCTACGAGCAGTACTTC.

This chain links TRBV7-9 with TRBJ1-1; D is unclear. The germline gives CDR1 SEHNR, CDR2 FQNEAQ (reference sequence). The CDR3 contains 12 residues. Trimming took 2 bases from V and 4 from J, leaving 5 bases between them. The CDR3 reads CASSLMSTEAFF. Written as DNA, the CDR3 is TGTGCCAGCAGCTTAATGTCCACTGAAGCTTTCTTT.

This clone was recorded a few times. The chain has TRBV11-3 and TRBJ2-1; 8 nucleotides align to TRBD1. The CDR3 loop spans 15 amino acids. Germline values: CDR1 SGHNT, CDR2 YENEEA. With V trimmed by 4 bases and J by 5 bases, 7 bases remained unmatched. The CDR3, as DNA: TGTGCCAGCAGCTCCGGACAGGGTCTACACAATGAGCAGTTCTTC. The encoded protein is CASSSGQGLHNEQFF.

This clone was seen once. Here the CDR3 DNA reads TGTGCCAGCAGCTTAGGGCAGGGGGTGAACACCGGGGAGCTGTTTTTT. This encodes CASSLGQGVNTGELFF. This chain connects TRBV7-6 to TRBJ2-2; 7 bases map to TRBD1. This CDR3 has 16 residues. V lost 1 base, J lost 1 base, and 3 bases stayed unmatched. Germline V gene lookup returns CDR1 SGHVS and CDR2 FNYEAQ.

Written as DNA, the CDR3 is TGTGCCAGCAGGCCGGGACAGGGGTCCTACAATGAGCAGTTCTTC. Translated: CASRPGQGSYNEQFF. The chain combines TRBV6-1 with TRBJ2-1; 10 nucleotides agree with TRBD1. Germline loops: CDR1 MNHNS, CDR2 SASEGT. J gave up 1 base and V 6 bases, and 3 bases lay outside the gene matches. There are 15 residues in the CDR3.